A selection of T cell receptor beta chains follows, all from one sample in a study of control samples from healthy donors and cancer patients. Assay: immunoSEQ multiplex PCR; the TCRdb copy retains only in-frame clones and omits some. The sample has some 140,000 clones, 80% to 95% seen once; the top ten hold around 10%. The sample taken for sequencing was blood. These receptor sequences come from a man younger than 45 in good health. Both conserved end residues are part of each CDR3. A D gene is named only where the DNA matches it firmly. Expanded clones are given a class, and other clones once, few, many or no size at all.

CATLTLTEAFF TGTGCCACCTTGACCTTAACTGAAGCTTTCTTT TRBV28 NA TRBJ1-1 NA
CASSLWGLSSYNSPLHF TGTGCCAGCAGCTTGTGGGGCCTAAGCTCCTATAATTCACCCCTCCACTTT TRBV5-8 NA TRBJ1-6 NA
CASSRRQDSSETQYF TGCGCCAGCAGCAGGCGTCAGGATTCTTCGGAGACCCAGTACTTC TRBV5-1 NA TRBJ2-5 NA
CASSFTSGSIVYEQYF TGTGCCAGCAGTTTTACTAGCGGGAGTATTGTGTACGAGCAGTACTTC TRBV27 once TRBJ2-7 TRBD2
CASSELGGNYEQYF TGTGCCAGCAGTGAATTGGGGGGCAATTACGAGCAGTACTTC TRBV6-1 NA TRBJ2-7 NA
CASRETGGHAEAFF TGCGCCAGCAGGGAGACAGGGGGACACGCTGAAGCTTTCTTT TRBV10-2 NA TRBJ1-1 TRBD1
CASSIDGTYNTEAFF TGTGCCAGTAGTATTGACGGGACGTATAACACTGAAGCTTTCTTT TRBV19 NA TRBJ1-1 NA
CASSQFRTGEGNQPQHF TGCGCCAGCAGTCAATTTAGGACAGGGGAAGGCAATCAGCCCCAGCATTTT TRBV23-1 NA TRBJ1-5 TRBD1
CASSYTSGSYEQYF TGTGCCAGCAGTTACACTAGCGGCTCCTACGAGCAGTACTTC TRBV6-5 NA TRBJ2-7 TRBD2
CASRKGWGQLQHF TGTGCCAGCAGAAAGGGTTGGGGTCAGCTCCAGCATTTT TRBV6-5 NA TRBJ1-5 NA
CASSLGTDRQPQHF TGCGCCAGCAGCTTAGGGACAGATAGGCAGCCCCAGCATTTT TRBV5-1 NA TRBJ1-5 TRBD1
CASSERQISTEAFF TGTGCCAGCAGTGAAAGACAGATATCCACTGAAGCTTTCTTT TRBV2 NA TRBJ1-1 NA
CASSLEGWSSYEQYF TGTGCCAGCAGCTTGGAAGGCTGGAGCTCCTACGAGCAGTACTTC TRBV5-4 NA TRBJ2-7 NA
CASSPLPGRGTGELFF TGTGCCAGCAGTCCCCTCCCCGGGCGGGGCACCGGGGAGCTGTTTTTT TRBV28 NA TRBJ2-2 NA
CASGLRIRTGNQPQHF TGTGCTAGTGGTTTGAGGATAAGGACAGGTAATCAGCCCCAGCATTTT TRBV12-5 NA TRBJ1-5 TRBD1
CAISDPRAGDNEKLFF TGTGCCATCAGTGATCCCAGGGCCGGAGATAATGAAAAACTGTTTTTT TRBV10-3 NA TRBJ1-4 NA
CASSLTITVNTGELFF TGCGCCAGCAGCTTGACGATAACGGTGAACACCGGGGAGCTGTTTTTT TRBV5-1 NA TRBJ2-2 NA
CASSEVKGTEAFF TGTGCCAGCTCGGAGGTCAAAGGCACTGAAGCTTTCTTT TRBV18 NA TRBJ1-1 NA
CASSYGTQDWAFF TGTGCCAGCAGTTACGGGACTCAGGATTGGGCTTTCTTT TRBV6-5 NA TRBJ1-1 NA
CASSFETGGYEQYF TGTGCCAGCAGCTTTGAGACAGGGGGCTACGAGCAGTACTTC TRBV7-2 NA TRBJ2-7 TRBD1
CASSPRTGGARPQHF TGTGCCAGCAGTCCTCGAACAGGGGGCGCGAGGCCCCAGCATTTT TRBV28 NA TRBJ1-5 TRBD1
CASSPTSGGSNQPQHF TGTGCCAGCAGCCCAACCTCAGGGGGGTCCAATCAGCCCCAGCATTTT TRBV9 NA TRBJ1-5 TRBD1
CASSQLKTSGSYEQYF TGTGCCAGCAGCCAACTTAAAACTAGCGGGAGCTACGAGCAGTACTTC TRBV3-1/TRBV3-2 once TRBJ2-7 TRBD2
CASSDSGSLSTDTQYF TGCGCCAGCAGCGACAGCGGGTCCTTAAGCACAGATACGCAGTATTTT TRBV5-1 NA TRBJ2-3 NA
CASSGAFEQFF TGTGCCAGCAGTGGCGCTTTTGAGCAGTTCTTC TRBV27 NA TRBJ2-1 NA
CASSEIGGGNQPQHF TGTGCCAGCAGTGAAATCGGAGGGGGCAATCAGCCCCAGCATTTT TRBV2 NA TRBJ1-5 NA
CASSLRTSPGTQYF TGTGCCAGCAGCCTCCGGACTAGCCCTGGGACCCAGTACTTC TRBV7-8 once TRBJ2-5 TRBD2
CATHHGGDYGYTF TGTGCCACCCATCACGGGGGAGACTATGGCTACACCTTC TRBV7-9 NA TRBJ1-2 NA
CASSVGQGAFISTDTQYF TGTGCCAGCAGCGTAGGACAGGGGGCATTCATCAGCACAGATACGCAGTATTTT TRBV9 NA TRBJ2-3 TRBD1